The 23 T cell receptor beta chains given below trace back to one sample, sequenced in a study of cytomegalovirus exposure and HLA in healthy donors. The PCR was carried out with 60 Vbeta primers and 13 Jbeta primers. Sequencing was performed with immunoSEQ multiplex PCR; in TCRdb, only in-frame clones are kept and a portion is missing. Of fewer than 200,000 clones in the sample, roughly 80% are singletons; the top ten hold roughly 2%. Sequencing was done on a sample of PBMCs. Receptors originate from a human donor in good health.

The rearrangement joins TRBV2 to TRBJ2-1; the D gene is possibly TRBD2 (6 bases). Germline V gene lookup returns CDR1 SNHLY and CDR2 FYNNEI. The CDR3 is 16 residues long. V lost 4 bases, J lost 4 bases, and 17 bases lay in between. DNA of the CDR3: TGTGCCAGCAGTGGAGTCGGGGGTGCTACATACAATGAGCAGTTCTTC. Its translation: CASSGVGGATYNEQFF.

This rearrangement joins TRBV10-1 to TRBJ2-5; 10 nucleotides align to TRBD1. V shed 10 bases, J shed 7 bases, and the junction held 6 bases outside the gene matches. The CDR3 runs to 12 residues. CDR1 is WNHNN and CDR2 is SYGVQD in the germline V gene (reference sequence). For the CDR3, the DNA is TGCGCCAAGATCAGGGACAGGGGGACCCAGTACTTC. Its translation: CAKIRDRGTQYF.

The CDR3 sequence: CASSPGTGLTKLFF. In DNA form, the CDR3 reads TGTGCCAGCAGCCCCGGGACAGGGCTTACAAAACTGTTTTTT. This chain connects TRBV7-2 to TRBJ1-4; TRBD1 aligns across 9 bases. After removal of 5 bases from V and 10 bases from J, the junction contained 8 bases not matched to a gene. Germline V gene lookup returns CDR1 SGHTA and CDR2 FQGNSA. This CDR3 spans 14 amino acids.

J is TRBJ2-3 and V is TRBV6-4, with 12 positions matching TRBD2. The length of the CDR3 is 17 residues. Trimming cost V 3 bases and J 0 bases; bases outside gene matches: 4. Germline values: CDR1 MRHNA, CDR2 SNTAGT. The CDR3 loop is CASSELAGGSSTDTQYF. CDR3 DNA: TGTGCCAGCAGTGAACTAGCGGGGGGTTCTAGCACAGATACGCAGTATTTT.

Here the CDR3 reads CASSLGQVGQYF. The CDR3 DNA sequence: TGTGCCAGCAGCTTAGGACAGGTCGGGCAGTACTTC. The J gene is TRBJ2-7, the V gene TRBV7-9; D is possibly TRBD1 (6 bases). The CDR3 spans 12 residues. V lost 1 base to trimming and J lost 9 bases, with 10 bases between them. CDR1 is SEHNR and CDR2 is FQNEAQ in the germline V gene (reference sequence).

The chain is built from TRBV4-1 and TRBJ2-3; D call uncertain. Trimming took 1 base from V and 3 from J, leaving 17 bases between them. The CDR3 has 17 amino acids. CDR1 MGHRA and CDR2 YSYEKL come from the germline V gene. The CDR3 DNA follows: TGCGCCAGCAGCCAAGGTCCCCTCCCCTCAGGTACAGATACGCAGTATTTT. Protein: CASSQGPLPSGTDTQYF.

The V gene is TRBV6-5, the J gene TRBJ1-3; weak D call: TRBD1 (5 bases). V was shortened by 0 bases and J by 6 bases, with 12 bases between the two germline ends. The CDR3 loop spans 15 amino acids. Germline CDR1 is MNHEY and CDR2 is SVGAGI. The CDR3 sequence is CASSYSVRGKNTIYF. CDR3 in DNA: TGTGCCAGCAGTTACTCGGTACGGGGGAAAAACACCATATATTTT.

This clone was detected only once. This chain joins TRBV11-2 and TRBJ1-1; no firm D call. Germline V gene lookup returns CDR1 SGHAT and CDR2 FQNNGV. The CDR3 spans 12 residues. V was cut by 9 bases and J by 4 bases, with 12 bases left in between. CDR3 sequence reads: CASNPGRTEAFF. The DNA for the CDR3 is TGTGCCAGTAACCCGGGTCGCACTGAAGCTTTCTTT. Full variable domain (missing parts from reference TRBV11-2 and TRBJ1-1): EAGVAQSPRYKIIEKRQSVAFWCNPISGHATLYWYQQILGQGPKLLIQFQNNGVVDDSQLPKDRFSAERLKGVDSTLKIQPAKLEDSAVYLCASNPGRTEAFFGQGTRLTVV.

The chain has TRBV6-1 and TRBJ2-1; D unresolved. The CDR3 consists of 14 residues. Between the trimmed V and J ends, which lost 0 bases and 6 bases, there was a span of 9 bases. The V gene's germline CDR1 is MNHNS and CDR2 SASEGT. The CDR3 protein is CASSEAGSSNEQFF. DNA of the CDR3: TGTGCCAGCAGTGAAGCCGGGTCGAGCAATGAGCAGTTCTTC.

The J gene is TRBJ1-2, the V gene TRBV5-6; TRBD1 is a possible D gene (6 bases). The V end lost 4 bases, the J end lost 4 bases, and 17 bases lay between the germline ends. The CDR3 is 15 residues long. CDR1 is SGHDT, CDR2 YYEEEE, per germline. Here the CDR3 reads CASSGRTERIYGYTF. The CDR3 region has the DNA TGTGCCAGCAGCGGAAGGACAGAGCGCATCTATGGCTACACCTTC.

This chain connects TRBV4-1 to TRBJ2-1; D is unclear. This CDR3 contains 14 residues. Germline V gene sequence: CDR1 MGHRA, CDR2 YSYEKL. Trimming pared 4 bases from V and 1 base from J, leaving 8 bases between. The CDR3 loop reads CASSRTGSYNEQFF. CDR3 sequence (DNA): TGCGCCAGCAGCCGCACTGGTTCCTACAATGAGCAGTTCTTC.

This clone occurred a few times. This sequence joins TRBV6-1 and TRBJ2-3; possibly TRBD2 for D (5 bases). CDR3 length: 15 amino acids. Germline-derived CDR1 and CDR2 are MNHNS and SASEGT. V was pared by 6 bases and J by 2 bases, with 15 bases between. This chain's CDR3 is CASRHSLGVTDTQYF. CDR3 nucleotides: TGTGCCAGCAGACATTCACTAGGAGTCACAGATACGCAGTATTTT.

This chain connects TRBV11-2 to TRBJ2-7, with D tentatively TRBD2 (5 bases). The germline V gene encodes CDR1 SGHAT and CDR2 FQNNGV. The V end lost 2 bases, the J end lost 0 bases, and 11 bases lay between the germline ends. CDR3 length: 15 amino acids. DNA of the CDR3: TGTGCCAGCAGCTTAAGAAGCGGTCTCTCCTACGAGCAGTACTTC. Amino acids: CASSLRSGLSYEQYF.

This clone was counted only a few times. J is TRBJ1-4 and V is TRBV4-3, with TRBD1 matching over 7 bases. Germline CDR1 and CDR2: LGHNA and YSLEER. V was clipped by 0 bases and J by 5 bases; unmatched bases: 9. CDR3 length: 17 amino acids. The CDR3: CASSQDRFARGNEKLFF. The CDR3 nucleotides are TGCGCCAGCAGCCAAGATAGATTTGCCAGGGGGAATGAAAAACTGTTTTTT.

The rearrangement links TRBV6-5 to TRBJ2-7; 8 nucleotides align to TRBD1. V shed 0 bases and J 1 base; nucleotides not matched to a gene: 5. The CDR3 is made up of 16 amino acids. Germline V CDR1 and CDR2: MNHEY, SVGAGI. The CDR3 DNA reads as TGTGCCAGCAGTTACTCGACAGGGGCCTTATCCTACGAGCAGTACTTC. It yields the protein CASSYSTGALSYEQYF.

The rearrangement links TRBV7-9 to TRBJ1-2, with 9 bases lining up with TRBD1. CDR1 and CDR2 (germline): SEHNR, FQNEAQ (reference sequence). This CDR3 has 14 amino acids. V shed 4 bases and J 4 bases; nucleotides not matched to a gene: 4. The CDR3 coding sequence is TGTGCCAGCAGCTATACAGGGGGCAGCTATGGCTACACCTTC. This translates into CASSYTGGSYGYTF.

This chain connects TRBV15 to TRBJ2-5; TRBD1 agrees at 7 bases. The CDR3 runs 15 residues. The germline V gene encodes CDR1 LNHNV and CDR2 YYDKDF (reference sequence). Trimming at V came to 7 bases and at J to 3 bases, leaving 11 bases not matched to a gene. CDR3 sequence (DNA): TGTGCCACCAACTTGACGCCGGGACAGAAAGAGACCCAGTACTTC. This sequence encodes CATNLTPGQKETQYF. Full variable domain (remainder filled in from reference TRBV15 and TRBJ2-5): DAMVIQNPRYQVTQFGKPVTLSCSQTLNHNVMYWYQQKSSQAPKLLFHYYDKDFNNEADTPDNFQSRRPNTSFCFLDIRSPGLGDTAMYLCATNLTPGQKETQYFGPGTRLLVL.

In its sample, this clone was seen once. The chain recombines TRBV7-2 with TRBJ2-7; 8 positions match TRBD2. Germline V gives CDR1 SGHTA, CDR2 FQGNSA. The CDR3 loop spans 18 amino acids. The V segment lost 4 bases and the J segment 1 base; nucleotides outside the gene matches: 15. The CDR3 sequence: CASSSQFGSGGGSYEQYF. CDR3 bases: TGTGCCAGCAGCTCCCAATTTGGATCGGGCGGGGGGTCCTACGAGCAGTACTTC.

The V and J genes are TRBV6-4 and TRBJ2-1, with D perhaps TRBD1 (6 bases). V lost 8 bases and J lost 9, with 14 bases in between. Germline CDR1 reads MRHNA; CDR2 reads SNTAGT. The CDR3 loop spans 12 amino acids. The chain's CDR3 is CASGYRDGEQFF. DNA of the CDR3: TGTGCCAGCGGATACAGGGATGGTGAGCAGTTCTTC.

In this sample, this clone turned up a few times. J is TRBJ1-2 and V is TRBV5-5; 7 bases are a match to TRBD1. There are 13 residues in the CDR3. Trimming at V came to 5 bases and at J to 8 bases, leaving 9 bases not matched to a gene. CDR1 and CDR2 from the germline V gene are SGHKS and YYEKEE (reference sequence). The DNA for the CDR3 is TGTGCCAGCAGTCCGAACGGACAGGTCGGCTACACCTTC. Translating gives CASSPNGQVGYTF.

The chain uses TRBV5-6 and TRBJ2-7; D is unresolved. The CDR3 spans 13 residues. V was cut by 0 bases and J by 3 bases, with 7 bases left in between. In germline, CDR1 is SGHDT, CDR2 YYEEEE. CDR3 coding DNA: TGTGCCAGCAGCTTGGTCCACAGCTACGAGCAGTACTTC. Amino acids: CASSLVHSYEQYF.

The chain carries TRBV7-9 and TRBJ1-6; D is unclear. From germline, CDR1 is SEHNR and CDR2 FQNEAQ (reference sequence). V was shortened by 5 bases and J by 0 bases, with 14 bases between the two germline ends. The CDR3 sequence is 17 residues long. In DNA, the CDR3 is TGTGCCAGCAGCCCCCTGGGCGGGAGCTCCTATAATTCACCCCTCCACTTT. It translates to CASSPLGGSSYNSPLHF.

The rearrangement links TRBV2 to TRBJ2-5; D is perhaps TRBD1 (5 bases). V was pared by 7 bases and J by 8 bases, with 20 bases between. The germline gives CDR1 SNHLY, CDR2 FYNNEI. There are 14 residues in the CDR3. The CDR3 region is CASITRGQGPTQYF. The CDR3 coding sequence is TGTGCCAGCATCACAAGAGGCCAGGGCCCAACCCAGTACTTC.